This TCR beta chain stems from a study of cytotoxic CD8 clonotypes in ibrutinib-treated CLL. Overall study context: A median roughly twelve months of treatment, range 6 to 36, preceded the collection of response samples.

Study-wide points: Measured clonality at baseline was greater than in age-matched healthy donors and tracked with circulating CD8+ T-cell counts.

Notes on this clone: Its target is unknown.

The CDR3 sequence is 14 residues long. Per germline, CDR1 MDHEN and CDR2 SYDVKM. V lost 6 bases, J lost 2 bases, and 11 bases lay in between. Some clones are missing from TCRdb's copy, which holds only in-frame ones; the method was immunoSEQ multiplex PCR. Of over 120,000 clones listed, around 80% are singletons. The source of this sequence is a human donor with chronic lymphocytic leukemia. Sample: PBMCs, taken after 36 months of ibrutinib treatment. The gene calls are TRBV28 and TRBJ2-1, with a possible D match to TRBD1 (5 bases). CDR3 in amino acids: CASSLVGAYNEQFF. CDR3 nucleotides: TGTGCCAGCAGCCTCGTAGGGGCCTACAATGAGCAGTTCTTC.